Presented here are 22 T cell receptor beta chains from one specimen sequenced in a study of blood T cell repertoires in COVID-19. Method: immunoSEQ multiplex PCR; TCRdb's copy keeps in-frame clones and lacks some. The table lists 35,000 or so clones, just over 90% of them singletons, with around 4.9% in the top ten. Specimen: peripheral blood. The origin of the receptors is a human donor in a cohort sampled during active COVID-19.

CDR3 sequence: CSVEGQREVRGNEQFF. In nucleotides, the CDR3 is TGCAGCGTTGAGGGCCAGCGGGAGGTGAGGGGCAATGAGCAGTTCTTC. The genes are TRBV29-1 and TRBJ2-1; 9 nucleotides align to TRBD2. Trimming at V came to 3 bases and at J to 6 bases, leaving 12 bases not matched to a gene. The CDR3 is 16 amino acids. Germline assignment: CDR1 SQVTM and CDR2 ANQGSEA.

The gene calls are TRBV5-1 and TRBJ2-1, with 7 nucleotides matching TRBD2. Germline CDR1 reads SGHRS; CDR2 reads YFSETQ. The J segment lost 9 bases and the V segment lost 4 bases, leaving 16 bases of the junction unmatched. The CDR3 extends over 16 amino acids. In nucleotides, the CDR3 is TGCGCCAGCAGCCCTACTACTAGTGGCGGGAGTAGTGAGCAGTTCTTC. Translation: CASSPTTSGGSSEQFF.

The chain is built from TRBV19 and TRBJ2-3; possibly TRBD2 for D (5 bases). Germline CDR1 reads LNHDA; CDR2 reads SQIVND (reference sequence). The CDR3 is 13 residues long. V was pared by 0 bases and J by 5 bases, with 6 bases between. CDR3: CASSIDGEDTQYF. CDR3 coding DNA: TGTGCCAGTAGTATAGACGGGGAAGATACGCAGTATTTT.

This rearrangement joins TRBV3-1 (or the pseudogene TRBV3-2) to TRBJ2-5, with 12 bases that match TRBD2. CDR3 length: 14 amino acids. The germline V gene has CDR1 LGHDT and CDR2 YNNKEL (reference sequence). V gave up 3 bases and J gave up 5 bases; unmatched junction bases: 1. The CDR3 reads CASSHLAGGETQYF. The CDR3 DNA follows: TGTGCCAGCAGCCACCTAGCGGGAGGGGAGACCCAGTACTTC.

This chain links TRBV27 with TRBJ1-6; 8 positions agree with TRBD1. The CDR3 is 15 amino acids. Germline V gene lookup returns CDR1 MNHEY and CDR2 SMNVEV (reference sequence). V shed 4 bases, J shed 5 bases, and the junction held 4 bases outside the gene matches. This chain's CDR3 is CASSSDRADNSPLHF. CDR3 sequence (DNA): TGTGCCAGCAGTTCGGACAGGGCTGATAATTCACCCCTCCACTTT.

The rearrangement joins TRBV5-1 to TRBJ2-2, with 7 bases lining up with TRBD1. Losses at the gene ends were 0 bases for V and 1 base for J; bases not matched to a gene: 3. Per germline, CDR1 SGHRS and CDR2 YFSETQ. The CDR3 spans 16 residues. The CDR3 DNA is TGCGCCAGCAGCTTGGCGCGGACAGGGAACACCGGGGAGCTGTTTTTT. Its translation is CASSLARTGNTGELFF.

This rearrangement joins TRBV5-4 to TRBJ2-5; D unclear. The CDR3 extends over 13 amino acids. CDR1 SGHNT and CDR2 YYREEE come from the germline V gene (reference sequence). Trimming stripped 3 bases from V and 2 bases from J, with 8 bases between. The CDR3 region is CASSSHRQETQYF. CDR3 DNA sequence: TGTGCCAGCAGCTCCCACCGGCAAGAGACCCAGTACTTC.

This clone has only one observation. The V and J genes are TRBV5-6 and TRBJ1-6; 8 positions match TRBD1. Germline CDR1 is SGHDT and CDR2 is YYEEEE. With 4 bases clipped from V and 4 bases from J, the junction kept 10 bases outside the gene matches. This CDR3 spans 17 amino acids. The CDR3 nucleotides are TGTGCCAGCAGCAAGACCCCCCGGACAGGGTATAATTCACCCCTCCACTTT. It codes for CASSKTPRTGYNSPLHF.

This clone came up a few times. The chain carries TRBV3-1 (or the pseudogene TRBV3-2) and TRBJ2-2, with D maybe TRBD1 (5 bases). Germline CDR1 and CDR2: LGHDT and YNNKEL (reference sequence). The length of the CDR3 is 15 residues. V was trimmed by 4 bases and J by 8 bases, leaving 17 bases between them. The CDR3 DNA reads as TGTGCCAGCAGCCCCTTGGGGCTATCCGGGGGGGAGCTGTTTTTT. Translating gives CASSPLGLSGGELFF.

This chain links TRBV5-4 with TRBJ2-1; D is possibly TRBD1 (6 bases). V was trimmed by 0 bases and J by 5 bases, leaving 21 bases between them. Germline V lookup: CDR1 SGHNT, CDR2 YYREEE (reference sequence). There are 18 residues in the CDR3. The CDR3 nucleotides are TGTGCCAGCAGCTTGGACGGGTCGGTAGGGGGAATCAACAATGAGCAGTTCTTC. The encoded protein is CASSLDGSVGGINNEQFF.

The chain joins TRBV5-1 to TRBJ1-1; 10 bases align to TRBD1. This CDR3 comprises 14 residues. Germline values: CDR1 SGHRS, CDR2 YFSETQ. Germline trimming cut 3 bases from V and 7 bases from J; bases unmatched to any gene: 6. CDR3 nucleotides: TGCGCCAGCAGCTGGGACAGGGGCTTGGGTGAAGCTTTCTTT. Its protein product is CASSWDRGLGEAFF.

V usage is TRBV25-1 and J usage is TRBJ2-3, with D possibly matching TRBD1 (5 bases). The V gene lost 4 bases and the J gene lost 2 bases, with 13 bases spanning the gap. From germline, CDR1 is MGHDK and CDR2 SYGVNS. The CDR3 contains 15 residues. The CDR3 DNA reads TGTGCCAGCAGTGGAAAGGGGCGCCTCACAGATACGCAGTATTTT. Its protein product is CASSGKGRLTDTQYF.

The chain couples TRBV6-5 to TRBJ2-7; 8 bases fit TRBD1. Germline loops: CDR1 MNHEY, CDR2 SVGAGI. J lost 0 bases, V lost 6 bases, and 4 bases had no gene match. This CDR3 has 14 residues. In DNA form, the CDR3 reads TGTGCCAGCAGACGAGGACAGGGCTCCTACGAGCAGTACTTC. This translates into CASRRGQGSYEQYF.

The chain joins TRBV15 to TRBJ1-4; 7 nucleotides match TRBD1. The CDR3 covers 17 residues. The V segment lost 0 bases and the J segment 0 bases; nucleotides outside the gene matches: 4. Germline V gene data show CDR1 as LNHNV and CDR2 as YYDKDF (reference sequence). CDR3 region: CATSRDRTGPTNEKLFF. The CDR3 DNA reads as TGTGCCACCAGCAGAGATCGGACAGGACCAACTAATGAAAAACTGTTTTTT.

This chain connects TRBV19 to TRBJ1-2; 9 bases map to TRBD1. CDR1 is LNHDA, CDR2 SQIVND, per germline (reference sequence). CDR3 length: 15 amino acids. The junction had 4 bases not matched to a gene; V was cut back by 1 base and J by 4 bases. The CDR3 DNA reads as TGTGCCAGTAGTATAGGGGCGACAGGGGGCTATGGCTACACCTTC. Its protein is CASSIGATGGYGYTF.

J is TRBJ2-2 and V is TRBV11-2; 8 nucleotides line up with TRBD2. The J segment lost 6 bases and the V segment lost 2 bases, leaving 8 bases of the junction unmatched. The CDR3 totals 16 residues. Germline assignment: CDR1 SGHAT and CDR2 FQNNGV. The CDR3 loop is CASSLIPGGPAGELFF. The CDR3 bases are TGTGCCAGCAGCTTAATCCCGGGAGGGCCAGCCGGGGAGCTGTTTTTT.

The V and J genes are TRBV9 and TRBJ2-5, with 8 positions matching TRBD1. The CDR3 length is 15 residues. V was pared by 4 bases and J by 5 bases, with 10 bases of the junction left unmatched. Germline V gene lookup returns CDR1 SGDLS and CDR2 YYNGEE. The DNA for the CDR3 is TGTGCCAGCAGCAACGCAGGGGGCTTAGGGGAGACCCAGTACTTC. Protein sequence: CASSNAGGLGETQYF. Together with reference TRBV9 and TRBJ2-5, the CDR3 gives the full variable domain: DSGVTQTPKHLITATGQRVTLRCSPRSGDLSVYWYQQSLDQGLQFLIQYYNGEERAKGNILERFSAQQFPDLHSELNLSSLELGDSALYFCASSNAGGLGETQYFGPGTRLLVL.

This chain's CDR3 is CASSFRQVNEKLFF. The CDR3 DNA follows: TGTGCCAGCAGTTTTCGGCAGGTTAATGAAAAACTGTTTTTT. The chain joins TRBV28 to TRBJ1-4, with no clear D. The CDR3 is made up of 14 amino acids. Trimming shortened V by 3 bases and J by 4 bases, and 9 bases separated the two germline ends. Germline V CDR1 and CDR2: MDHEN, SYDVKM.

The CDR3 reads CASSQDWGRVANEKLFF. The CDR3 region has the DNA TGCGCCAGCAGCCAAGATTGGGGGAGGGTAGCTAATGAAAAACTGTTTTTT. The chain carries TRBV4-3 and TRBJ1-4, with a tentative D call TRBD1 (5 bases). V was shortened by 0 bases and J by 3 bases, with 14 bases between the two germline ends. Germline V CDR1 and CDR2: LGHNA, YSLEER. The CDR3 contains 17 residues.

This clone has a handful of counts. The chain recombines TRBV18 with TRBJ1-2; 8 nucleotides line up with TRBD1. J lost 6 bases, V lost 3 bases, and 6 bases had no gene match. The CDR3 consists of 14 residues. Germline V lookup: CDR1 KGHSH, CDR2 LQKENI. CDR3 region: CASSPQGAADGYTF. CDR3 in DNA: TGTGCCAGCTCACCTCAGGGGGCTGCGGATGGCTACACCTTC.

This sequence joins TRBV2 and TRBJ2-1, with 11 bases matching TRBD2. The V and J ends lost 6 bases and 4 bases, in that order; junction bases with no gene match: 5. Looked up from germline, CDR1 is SNHLY and CDR2 is FYNNEI. The CDR3 consists of 15 residues. CDR3 coding DNA: TGTGCCAGCAGACCTTGGACTAGCGGGTACAATGAGCAGTTCTTC. Translation gives CASRPWTSGYNEQFF.

The chain is built from TRBV28 and TRBJ1-2; D might be TRBD1 (5 bases). V was pared by 8 bases and J by 4 bases, with 20 bases between. This CDR3 is built from 15 residues. Germline lookup yields CDR1 MDHEN and CDR2 SYDVKM. CDR3 sequence (DNA): TGTGCCAGCGTCGTTATAGCAGGGATGAGCTATGGCTACACCTTC. Translating it yields CASVVIAGMSYGYTF.